The 13 T cell receptor beta chains listed next were all sequenced from one sample in a study of T cells after yellow fever vaccination. Using its own MiXCR run on the 5' RACE reads, TCRdb lists one record per CDR3 protein. This repertoire shows 300,000 to 350,000 distinct CDR3 sequences, about 11% found once; its top ten account for about 3%. This material consisted of CD4+ T cells sorted from PBMCs, taken 45 days after the yellow fever booster vaccination. The source of these receptors is a man younger than 35 who received the YFV17D yellow fever vaccine.

This clonotype was counted at least ten times. This chain links TRBV9 with TRBJ2-2; a possible D gene is TRBD1 (6 bases). Trimming took 2 bases from V and 6 from J, leaving 11 bases between them. Germline-derived CDR1 and CDR2 are SGDLS and YYNGEE. CDR3 length equals 14 residues. CDR3: CASSVTGTPGELFF. The CDR3 nucleotides read TGTGCCAGCAGCGTCACCGGGACACCCGGGGAGCTGTTTTTT.

The rearrangement links TRBV20-1 to TRBJ2-5; D is uncertain. The CDR3 extends over 13 amino acids. Trimming pared 6 bases from V and 0 bases from J, leaving 11 bases between. The V gene's germline CDR1 is DFQATT and CDR2 SNEGSKA (reference sequence). The CDR3 region is CSATKPHQETQYF. CDR3 in DNA: TGCAGTGCCACCAAGCCGCACCAAGAGACCCAGTACTTC.

In its sample, this clonotype was seen many times. The CDR3 sequence is CASSHIPGELFF. CDR3 nucleotides: TGTGCCAGCAGCCATATTCCCGGGGAGCTGTTTTTT. The chain joins TRBV11-2 to TRBJ2-2, with D uncertain. This CDR3 region has 12 residues. The V and J ends lost 5 bases and 6 bases respectively, with 7 bases between them. The V gene's germline CDR1 is SGHAT and CDR2 FQNNGV.

This clonotype was counted only a few times. The CDR3 here is CSARAGGTGTLGYTF. CDR3 nucleotides: TGCAGTGCTAGAGCAGGCGGGACAGGGACTTTGGGCTACACCTTC. The chain recombines TRBV20-1 with TRBJ1-2, with TRBD1 identical over 9 bases. The CDR3 runs to 15 residues. J gave up 8 bases and V 1 base, and 11 bases lay outside the gene matches. The germline CDR1 and CDR2 sequences are DFQATT and SNEGSKA (reference sequence).

The chain links TRBV5-1 to TRBJ1-2; 8 nucleotides line up with TRBD1. This CDR3 is 15 amino acids long. Germline values: CDR1 SGHRS, CDR2 YFSETQ. Trimming cost V 4 bases and J 2 bases; bases outside gene matches: 7. CDR3 sequence: CASSPGQVINYGYTF. CDR3 sequence (DNA): TGCGCCAGCAGCCCGGGACAGGTGATCAACTATGGCTACACCTTC.

The chain uses TRBV4-2 and TRBJ2-3, with unresolved D. CDR1 is LGHNA and CDR2 is YNFKEQ in the germline V gene. Trimming left V 2 bases short and J 6 bases short, with 6 bases between. The CDR3 spans 12 residues. CDR3 DNA sequence: TGTGCCAGCAGCCAACCCGCGGATACGCAGTATTTT. This encodes CASSQPADTQYF.

The chain uses TRBV28 and TRBJ1-2; D remains unclear. The V and J ends lost 4 bases and 4 bases respectively, with 7 bases between them. The CDR3 is 12 residues long. Germline V gene data show CDR1 as MDHEN and CDR2 as SYDVKM. CDR3: CASSSKAYGYTF. CDR3 in DNA: TGTGCCAGCAGTTCTAAGGCCTATGGCTACACCTTC.

This clonotype was seen more than once but under ten times. The chain recombines TRBV7-3 with TRBJ2-5; TRBD1 is a possible D gene (5 bases). CDR1 and CDR2 from the germline V gene are SGHTA and FQGTGA. The CDR3 has 13 residues. The V end was cut by 5 bases, the J end by 7 bases, with 14 bases between. The CDR3 protein is CASSPGTGGTQYF. In DNA form, the CDR3 reads TGTGCCAGCAGCCCAGGCACAGGCGGGACCCAGTACTTC.

The CDR3 sequence: CASSFRLAGRADTQYF. The CDR3 DNA reads as TGTGCCAGCAGCTTTCGGCTAGCGGGGCGGGCAGATACGCAGTATTTT. The chain couples TRBV14 to TRBJ2-3; 9 nucleotides line up with TRBD2. V dropped 5 bases and J dropped 4; count of bases not matched to a gene: 10. CDR1 and CDR2 (germline): SGHDN, FVKESK. The CDR3 sequence is 16 residues long.

This clonotype was picked up a small number of times. V and J are TRBV2 and TRBJ2-3, with D tentatively TRBD1 (6 bases). The germline V gene encodes CDR1 SNHLY and CDR2 FYNNEI. The CDR3 loop spans 14 amino acids. V lost 9 bases, J lost 4 bases, and 17 bases lay in between. This chain's CDR3 is CASVQGTHPDTQYF. The CDR3 DNA sequence: TGTGCCAGTGTACAGGGCACCCATCCAGATACGCAGTATTTT.

The chain combines TRBV4-1 with TRBJ2-3; 10 bases match TRBD2. This CDR3 is 15 amino acids long. The trim removed 2 bases at V and 2 bases at J, leaving 1 base unmatched. Germline loops: CDR1 MGHRA, CDR2 YSYEKL. The DNA of the CDR3 is TGCGCCAGCAGCCAAAGCGGGGGGGACACAGATACGCAGTATTTT. Translated, it gives CASSQSGGDTDTQYF.

The chain is built from TRBV7-9 and TRBJ1-2, with D hard to call. This CDR3 comprises 15 residues. Germline V lookup: CDR1 SEHNR, CDR2 FQNEAQ (reference sequence). V was shortened by 5 bases and J by 0 bases, with 13 bases between the two germline ends. CDR3 in DNA: TGTGCCAGCAGCCCCACACGGGGTGCTAACTATGGCTACACCTTC. Translating it yields CASSPTRGANYGYTF.

This clonotype was picked up many times. This sequence joins TRBV7-9 and TRBJ1-1; D is unclear. The CDR3 runs 11 residues. Germline loops: CDR1 SEHNR, CDR2 FQNEAQ (reference sequence). V shed 2 bases and J shed 11 bases, with 9 bases lying between them. CDR3 coding DNA: TGTGCCAGCAGCTTAAACAGAGGCGCTTTCTTT. Translation gives CASSLNRGAFF.